This TCR beta chain was recovered during a study of shared clonotypes between healthy human individuals (dated by TCRdb to the early 2020s). In the study overall: The cohort included three men and two women between 18 and 49 years of age. For each donor, three plates each were used for CD4 naive and CD4 memory, two plates were used for CD8 naive, and one plate was used for CD8 memory. To estimate repertoire size and how much clonotypes are shared between individuals, the study performed deep sequencing of blood TCR repertoires from 4 to 6 healthy adults. To increase sequencing depth and limit assay-specific biases, TCR repertoire library preparation and sequencing were carried out by different laboratories using diverse techniques. Each donor's leukapheresis produced roughly between roughly 0.9 and 9 billion PBMCs. Here is what the overall study found, with its caveats: When a few donors were compared, the shared fraction of clonotypes was around 5% for naive CD4, around 3.6% for naive CD8, 2% to 2.5% for memory CD4, and roughly 0.4% for memory CD8. Only blood was sampled, and tissue TCR repertoires likely differ from those in blood. Because the study included a small number of donors, the genetic and exposure-history diversity represented was limited. Pairwise subsampling indicated that sequencing depth was expected to affect the degree of clonotype sharing among donors. Incomplete sequencing was indicated by rarefaction of sorted-subset datasets, despite the large sequencing depth. Compared with non-shared clonotypes, clonotypes shared by all four sorted-subset donors had higher generation probabilities. Naive subsets generally had larger estimated clonotype richness than memory subsets.

Donors were healthy HIV-negative adults with no recently reported acute infections or vaccinations. Every donor was a Caucasian adult living in Nashville, Tennessee, USA. CD4+ T cells were enriched through magnetic negative selection, after which naive cells were positively selected on CD45RA and the remaining negative fraction served as the memory subset. Blood was collected by leukapheresis, and PBMCs were isolated by Ficoll-Histopaque density gradient centrifugation and then cryopreserved in liquid nitrogen vapor phase. Purity and quantity of every magnetically sorted T cell population were checked by analytical flow cytometry. From each sorted fraction, genomic DNA was isolated and quantified by UV absorbance on a Nanodrop 2000c. Using the deep immunoSEQ assay, multiplex PCR amplified TCR CDR3 regions from genomic DNA. Genomic DNA extracted from each cell subset was distributed evenly over all wells of several immunoSEQ 96-well plates, and each plate served as one replicate. Each replicate PCR for sorted subsets received about 210 ng genomic DNA, equal to about 30,000 T cell genomes. The purified libraries were quantified using a Qubit 3.0 fluorometer, sized with a Bioanalyzer 2100, and then quantified again using the KAPA Library Quantification kit. Every immunoSEQ 96-well plate was sequenced on a dedicated single-read 150-cycle Illumina NextSeq 550 flow cell. As for the authors' bioinformatics: The immunoSEQ output contained only junctional sequences without quality scores, so filtering could not match that applied to full-length reads. To assign V/J genes and CDR3, sequences were annotated using PyIR, a Python wrapper for IgBLAST v1.9, with IMGT germline references. Reads with weak V/J assignments (E-value above 1e-6), missing CDR3, stop codons, out-of-frame junctions, or ambiguous translated residues were removed. V3J clonotypes were defined as sequences sharing an identical inferred V gene, J gene, and CDR3 amino acid sequence. The percentage overlap between two repertoires was calculated by dividing the number of shared unique clonotypes by the size of the smaller repertoire. Richness of each repertoire was evaluated using RTK rarefaction, the Chao1 estimator, and Recon v2.1 estimates of unobserved clonotypes. Generation probabilities were computed with OLGA for all TCRbeta clonotypes obtained by the gDNA method from a few donors. TCRdb carries this immuneACCESS record with in-frame sequences only. Its versions omit some clonotypes, under half of them owing to an unresolved V gene in the studies checked, with the rest unexplained. The D gene and trimming were derived from the DNA, and the V and J assignments and clone size from that table. The sample records 2 million to 3 million clones, 93% of which are singletons. Of the sample, approximately 0.37% is held by the ten largest clones.

Per the germline V gene, SGDLS is the CDR1 and YYNGEE is the CDR2. The V end loses 4 bases and the J end loses 5 bases, and a stretch of 15 bases separates them. The CDR3 contains 14 residues, cysteine and phenylalanine counted. The sequence is cut down to CDR3 DNA, 42 bases in frame from base 1. Concerning this clone itself: Its cognate antigen has yet to be identified. Base qualities are not at hand, and no much larger clone is one base apart.

The sample taken for sequencing was naive CD4+ T cells from PBMCs. The sample's cell subset or site label, decoded: CD45RA+ positively selected. This TCR came from a young man in good health. Some clones in this sample may be carry-over from other donors' samples. The chain was built from TRBV9 and TRBJ2-5, with a tentative D gene TRBD2 over 6 matching bases. The CDR3 amino acid sequence is: CASSLRDLRETQYF. The sequenced DNA is TGTGCCAGCAGCCTCAGGGACTTACGGGAGACCCAGTACTTC.